This TCR beta chain was recorded in a study of blood T cell repertoires in COVID-19. On the study more broadly: Acute and convalescent COVID-19 specimens originated in the United States, Italy and Spain. Sample material is recorded as cDNA or gDNA derived from T cells, B-cell-depleted T cells, or PBMCs.

Source study methods: Nucleated cell counts were estimated from reference gene primer amplification. This table comes from immunoSEQ multiplex PCR, and its TCRdb copy is limited to in-frame clones, with some not included. V and J calls and clone size are as listed in that table; D and trimming were resolved from the DNA. The data show about 130,000 clones, roughly 80% seen once. The sequenced sample was peripheral blood. This clonotype was sampled from a woman between 50 and 59 years old with acute or convalescent COVID-19.

The CDR3 DNA is TGTGCCAGCAGGTTAGCGGGGGGCAGTTACAATGAGCAGTTCTTC. Amino acids: CASRLAGGSYNEQFF. The chain is built from TRBV6-5 and TRBJ2-1; 10 bases map to TRBD2. The V gene end was trimmed by 6 bases and the J gene end by 4 bases; junction bases not matched to a gene: 6. The CDR3 spans 15 residues. CDR1 and CDR2 (germline): MNHEY, SVGAGI.